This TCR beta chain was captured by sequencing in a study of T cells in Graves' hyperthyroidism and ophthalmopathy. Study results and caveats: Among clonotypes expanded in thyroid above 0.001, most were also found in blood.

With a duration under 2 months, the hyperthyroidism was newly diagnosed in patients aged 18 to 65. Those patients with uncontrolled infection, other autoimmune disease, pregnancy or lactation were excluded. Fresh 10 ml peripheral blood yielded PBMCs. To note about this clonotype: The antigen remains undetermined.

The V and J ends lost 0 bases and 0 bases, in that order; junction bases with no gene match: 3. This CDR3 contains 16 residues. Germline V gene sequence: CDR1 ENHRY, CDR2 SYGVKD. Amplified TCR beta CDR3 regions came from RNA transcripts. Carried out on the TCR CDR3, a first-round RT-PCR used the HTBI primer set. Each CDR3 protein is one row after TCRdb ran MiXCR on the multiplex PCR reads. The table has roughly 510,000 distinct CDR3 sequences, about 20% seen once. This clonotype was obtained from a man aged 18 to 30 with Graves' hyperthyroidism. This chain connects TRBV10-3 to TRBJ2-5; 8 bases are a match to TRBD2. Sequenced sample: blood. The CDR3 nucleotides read TGTGCCATCAGTGAGTCTTGGGGACTAGACCAAGAGACCCAGTACTTC. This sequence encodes CAISESWGLDQETQYF.